The 20 T cell receptor beta chains below were found in one sample sequenced in a study of cytomegalovirus exposure and HLA in healthy donors. Data came from immunoSEQ multiplex PCR; TCRdb stores just in-frame clones and leaves some out. The data hold roughly 56,000 clones, with 85% to 95% observed a single time. The specimen was PBMCs. Receptor source: a man younger than 35 in good health and CMV-seronegative.

The chain combines TRBV14 with TRBJ2-7; 10 bases are shared with TRBD1. This CDR3 contains 13 residues. Germline V gene lookup returns CDR1 SGHDN and CDR2 FVKESK. V lost 5 bases, J lost 6 bases, and 4 bases stayed unmatched. The CDR3 sequence: CASSRDRGSEQYF. The CDR3 DNA sequence: TGTGCCAGCAGCAGGGACAGGGGTTCCGAGCAGTACTTC.

The chain is built from TRBV27 and TRBJ2-1; TRBD2 agrees at 10 bases. CDR1 is MNHEY and CDR2 is SMNVEV in the germline V gene (reference sequence). This CDR3 has 14 amino acids. The ends lost 8 bases at V and 3 bases at J; junction bases unmatched: 4. Written as DNA, the CDR3 is TGTGCCAGCGCCACTAGCGGGAACTACAATGAGCAGTTCTTC. Translation: CASATSGNYNEQFF.

V usage is TRBV28 and J usage is TRBJ2-7; 7 bases line up with TRBD1. Losses at the gene ends were 2 bases for V and 1 base for J; bases not matched to a gene: 5. CDR3 size: 15 residues. The germline V gene encodes CDR1 MDHEN and CDR2 SYDVKM. The CDR3: CASSLGTAESYEQYF. The CDR3 bases are TGTGCCAGCAGTTTAGGGACAGCGGAATCCTACGAGCAGTACTTC.

V gene TRBV5-6 combines with J gene TRBJ2-7; TRBD1 matches at 9 bases. Losses at the gene ends were 3 bases for V and 7 bases for J; bases not matched to a gene: 2. Looked up from germline, CDR1 is SGHDT and CDR2 is YYEEEE. This CDR3 has 12 amino acids. The CDR3 region is CASSWGQGEQYF. Here the CDR3 DNA reads TGTGCCAGCAGCTGGGGACAGGGAGAGCAGTACTTC.

The chain couples TRBV10-1 to TRBJ1-1; 7 positions agree with TRBD1. The CDR3 spans 14 residues. V lost 5 bases, J lost 0 bases, and 3 bases stayed unmatched. In germline, CDR1 is WNHNN, CDR2 SYGVQD (reference sequence). CDR3 DNA sequence: TGCGCCAGCAGTACGACAGGGTTGAACACTGAAGCTTTCTTT. As protein: CASSTTGLNTEAFF.

This chain's CDR3 is CASSQGEREGYNEQFF. In nucleotides, the CDR3 is TGCGCCAGCAGCCAAGGAGAGCGGGAGGGGTACAATGAGCAGTTCTTC. The J gene is TRBJ2-1, the V gene TRBV4-3; 10 positions match TRBD2. The germline V gene has CDR1 LGHNA and CDR2 YSLEER. The CDR3 has 16 amino acids. V was pared by 1 base and J by 4 bases, with 4 bases of the junction left unmatched.

The chain carries TRBV4-1 and TRBJ1-1; a weak D match, TRBD1 (5 bases). Per germline, CDR1 MGHRA and CDR2 YSYEKL. V lost 1 base and J 4 bases, leaving 10 bases between the germline ends. This CDR3 contains 14 residues. The CDR3 region is CASSQVVGVTEAFF. DNA of the CDR3: TGCGCCAGCAGCCAAGTGGTAGGGGTCACTGAAGCTTTCTTT.

The rearrangement uses TRBV2 and TRBJ2-5, with 7 bases matching TRBD1. The CDR3 spans 11 residues. V gave up 9 bases and J gave up 5 bases; unmatched junction bases: 3. The germline V gene encodes CDR1 SNHLY and CDR2 FYNNEI. The CDR3, as DNA: TGTGCCAGTACGGACAGGGAGACCCAGTACTTC. This translates into CASTDRETQYF.

The chain joins TRBV2 to TRBJ1-5; weak D call: TRBD1 (5 bases). CDR1 SNHLY and CDR2 FYNNEI come from the germline V gene. The germline V and J ends were trimmed by 8 bases and 1 base, with 12 bases remaining between them. This CDR3 is 14 amino acids long. This CDR3 is CASRDRSSNQPQHF. The DNA of the CDR3 is TGTGCCAGCCGCGACAGATCCAGCAATCAGCCCCAGCATTTT.

The rearrangement links TRBV18 to TRBJ2-4, with a possible D match to TRBD1 (6 bases). Per the germline V gene, CDR1 is KGHSH and CDR2 is LQKENI. Deletions cut 6 bases from V and 2 bases from J, with 14 bases between. The CDR3 totals 15 residues. CDR3: CASSPRTETKNIQYF. In DNA form, the CDR3 reads TGTGCCAGCTCCCCCAGGACAGAGACCAAAAACATTCAGTACTTC.

The genes are TRBV7-3 and TRBJ2-5; tentatively, D is TRBD1 (5 bases). Germline V gene data show CDR1 as SGHTA and CDR2 as FQGTGA. This CDR3 has 15 residues. V was cut by 0 bases and J by 5 bases, with 13 bases left in between. This CDR3 is CASSLTRSGPETQYF. CDR3 bases: TGTGCCAGCAGCTTAACGCGGTCAGGGCCTGAGACCCAGTACTTC.

The chain employs TRBV27 and TRBJ2-3, with 7 bases lining up with TRBD2. The germline gives CDR1 MNHEY, CDR2 SMNVEV (reference sequence). CDR3 size: 16 residues. After removal of 3 bases from V and 1 base from J, the junction contained 7 bases not matched to a gene. The CDR3 DNA follows: TGTGCCAGCAGTTTGGGGGGGGTGGGACGCACAGATACGCAGTATTTT. Its translation: CASSLGGVGRTDTQYF.

The chain employs TRBV6-4 and TRBJ1-5; maybe TRBD1 (5 bases). With 8 bases removed from V and 9 bases from J, the gap between germline ends came to 17 bases. The CDR3 loop spans 13 amino acids. CDR1 and CDR2 (germline): MRHNA, SNTAGT. The CDR3 reads CASPTGRAWPQHF. DNA for the CDR3: TGTGCCAGCCCGACGGGCAGGGCTTGGCCCCAGCATTTT.

The chain has TRBV9 and TRBJ2-7, with 8 bases aligning to TRBD2. The germline gives CDR1 SGDLS, CDR2 YYNGEE. Germline trimming cut 0 bases from V and 4 bases from J; bases unmatched to any gene: 6. The CDR3 consists of 15 residues. CDR3 nucleotide sequence: TGTGCCAGCAGCGTAGGCGTCCGGGGGGGATACGAGCAGTACTTC. It is translated as CASSVGVRGGYEQYF.

The chain is built from TRBV4-1 and TRBJ2-7; maybe TRBD2 (5 bases). The V end was cut by 1 base, the J end by 2 bases, with 12 bases between. The germline CDR1 and CDR2 sequences are MGHRA and YSYEKL. The CDR3 length is 15 residues. CDR3 nucleotides: TGCGCCAGCAGCCAAGGCCCGGGGTCGACCTACGAGCAGTACTTC. This encodes CASSQGPGSTYEQYF.

The gene calls are TRBV28 and TRBJ2-5, with D possibly TRBD1 on 6 matching bases. Per germline, CDR1 MDHEN and CDR2 SYDVKM. The V and J ends lost 5 bases and 2 bases respectively, with 18 bases between them. The CDR3 has 16 amino acids. This CDR3 is CASSPPGQGKQETQYF. CDR3 DNA: TGTGCCAGCAGTCCCCCCGGGCAGGGGAAACAAGAGACCCAGTACTTC.

The chain couples TRBV7-9 to TRBJ2-7, with D possibly matching TRBD1 (6 bases). The V and J ends lost 2 bases and 6 bases respectively, with 20 bases between them. The germline gives CDR1 SEHNR, CDR2 FQNEAQ (reference sequence). The CDR3 totals 16 residues. The CDR3 spells CASSLSLGAWKGEQYF. In DNA, the CDR3 is TGTGCCAGCAGCTTATCCTTGGGGGCGTGGAAGGGCGAGCAGTACTTC.

The V gene is TRBV2, the J gene TRBJ2-5; D ambiguous. Trimming cost V 10 bases and J 4 bases, with 13 bases left between them. The CDR3 is 12 residues long. Looked up from germline, CDR1 is SNHLY and CDR2 is FYNNEI. As DNA, the CDR3 is TGTGCCACATCCCGGAGACGAGAGACCCAGTACTTC. Translating it yields CATSRRRETQYF.

Here the CDR3 reads CASSSRTGHSLYEQYF. Here the CDR3 DNA reads TGTGCCAGCAGTTCAAGGACAGGCCATTCTCTCTACGAGCAGTACTTC. The chain has TRBV6-5 and TRBJ2-7, with TRBD1 matching over 7 bases. Trimming removed 4 bases from V and 3 bases from J; junction bases left unmatched: 12. Germline CDR1 reads MNHEY; CDR2 reads SVGAGI. There are 16 residues in the CDR3.

The V gene is TRBV6-4, the J gene TRBJ2-3; TRBD1 might be the D (5 bases). Germline values: CDR1 MRHNA, CDR2 SNTAGT. Deletions cut 2 bases from V and 0 bases from J, with 9 bases between. This CDR3 is built from 15 residues. The CDR3 DNA sequence: TGTGCCAGCAGTGACGGGGCGGTGAGCACAGATACGCAGTATTTT. As protein: CASSDGAVSTDTQYF.